This paragraph reports one TCR beta chain. Methods used by the authors: The assay estimated nucleated cells by amplifying reference gene primers. Here immunoSEQ multiplex PCR was the method, and the copy in TCRdb shows in-frame clones only, minus some. The DNA gave D and trimming, while V, J and clone size come from that table. Of a few hundred thousand clones listed, around 87% are singletons. This CDR3 contains 15 residues. Germline V lookup: CDR1 GTSNPN, CDR2 SVGIG (reference sequence). V dropped 2 bases and J dropped 4; count of bases not matched to a gene: 6. The data stem from a study of blood T cell repertoires in COVID-19. Study background: Donors in the United States, Italy and Spain gave samples during acute or convalescent COVID-19. PBMCs, B-cell-depleted T cells, or T cells provided the cDNA or gDNA that made up the material.

What was sequenced was peripheral blood. The TCR was taken from a woman aged 45-59 years with acute or convalescent COVID-19. The chain joins TRBV30 to TRBJ2-5; 11 nucleotides line up with TRBD1. The CDR3 DNA follows: TGTGCCTGGAGTAGGACAGGGGGCATAGGAGAGACCCAGTACTTC. Its translation: CAWSRTGGIGETQYF.